The clone carrying this TCR beta chain came up many times. This sample is part of a study of T cells after yellow fever vaccination. Production of TCR cDNA was by 5'RACE template switching, which also added a universal primer site and UMIs. TCRdb re-called the 5' RACE reads through MiXCR, storing one row per CDR3 protein. The sample records around 26,000 distinct CDR3 sequences, 3.4% being singletons. Study results and caveats: A weaker but faster secondary response was observed, peaking on day 5 versus 15. There were almost no vaccine-responding clonotypes detectable in the sorted memory subsets on day 0.

This CDR3 comprises 17 residues. Trimming left V 6 bases short and J 1 base short, with 20 bases between. In germline, CDR1 is LGHNA, CDR2 YSLEER. This rearrangement joins TRBV4-3 to TRBJ2-3; a weak D match, TRBD1 (6 bases). Sequencing was performed on PBMCs, either bulk or a sorted T-cell subset (CD4+, CD8+, memory, or dextramer-sorted; not recorded which), taken more than 35 days after the first yellow fever vaccination. The receptor was derived from a man younger than 35 who received the YFV17D yellow fever vaccine. The CDR3 DNA sequence: TGCGCCAGCAGATACTCCAGGGGCACCCTTGGCACAGATACGCAGTATTTT. Translated, it gives CASRYSRGTLGTDTQYF.